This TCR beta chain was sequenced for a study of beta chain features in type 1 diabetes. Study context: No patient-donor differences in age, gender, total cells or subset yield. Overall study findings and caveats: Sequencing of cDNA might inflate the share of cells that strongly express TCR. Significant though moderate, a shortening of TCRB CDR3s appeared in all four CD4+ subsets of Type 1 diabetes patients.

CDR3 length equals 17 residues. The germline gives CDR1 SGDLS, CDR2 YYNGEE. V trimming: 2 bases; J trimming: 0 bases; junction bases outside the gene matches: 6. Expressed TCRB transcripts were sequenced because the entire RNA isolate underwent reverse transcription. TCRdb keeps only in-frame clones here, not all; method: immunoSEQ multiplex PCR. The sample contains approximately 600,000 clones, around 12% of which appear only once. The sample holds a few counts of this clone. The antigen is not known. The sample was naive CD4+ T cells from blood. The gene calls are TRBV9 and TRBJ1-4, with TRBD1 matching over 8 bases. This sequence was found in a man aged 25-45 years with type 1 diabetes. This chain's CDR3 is CASSVSLTGATNEKLFF. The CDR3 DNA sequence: TGTGCCAGCAGCGTTAGTTTGACAGGGGCAACTAATGAAAAACTGTTTTTT.